The clone carrying this T cell receptor beta chain was seen a handful of times. A Seattle source enrolled patients during active infection and followed them longitudinally. This entry comes from a study of blood T cell repertoires in COVID-19. Study summary: The origin of the acute and convalescent COVID-19 samples was the United States, Italy and Spain.

Germline lookup yields CDR1 KGHSH and CDR2 LQKENI. This CDR3 contains 15 residues. Trimming left V 4 bases short and J 1 base short, with 13 bases between. Assay: immunoSEQ multiplex PCR; the TCRdb copy retains only in-frame clones and omits some. The sample consists of about 330,000 clones, around 90% of them appearing once. This sequence was found in a man aged 30 to 39 with COVID-19, enrolled during active disease. The chain joins TRBV18 to TRBJ1-1; weak D call: TRBD1 (6 bases). Sequences were obtained from peripheral blood. CDR3 residues: CASSRGLIRNTEAFF. The CDR3 DNA follows: TGTGCCAGCTCACGGGGGCTGATTCGGAACACTGAAGCTTTCTTT.